What follows are 22 T cell receptor beta chains derived from one specimen sequenced in a study of blood T cell repertoires in COVID-19. The table came from immunoSEQ multiplex PCR; TCRdb's copy has only in-frame clones and leaves some out. The table has roughly 70,000 clones, 70% to 90% seen once; the top ten hold around 3.9%. Specimen: peripheral blood. These receptors were obtained from a man between 70 and 80 years old with active COVID-19.

This rearrangement joins TRBV24-1 to TRBJ2-1; 11 positions match TRBD2. Trimming cost V 5 bases and J 0 bases; bases outside gene matches: 8. This CDR3 spans 18 amino acids. Germline values: CDR1 KGHDR, CDR2 SFDVKD. In DNA, the CDR3 is TGTGCCACCAGTGGAACCGGGACTAGCGGCAACTCCTACAATGAGCAGTTCTTC. It translates to CATSGTGTSGNSYNEQFF.

This clone came up a few times. V gene TRBV3-1 (or the pseudogene TRBV3-2) combines with J gene TRBJ2-7; D possibly corresponds to TRBD2 (5 bases). V was trimmed by 0 bases and J by 5 bases, leaving 8 bases between them. Germline lookup yields CDR1 LGHDT and CDR2 YNNKEL (reference sequence). The CDR3 has 13 amino acids. The CDR3 region is CASSQDVRDEQYF. For the CDR3, the DNA is TGTGCCAGCAGCCAAGATGTGCGGGACGAGCAGTACTTC.

This sequence joins TRBV18 and TRBJ1-1; 7 positions agree with TRBD1. Germline lookup yields CDR1 KGHSH and CDR2 LQKENI. Trimming removed 4 bases from V and 3 bases from J; junction bases left unmatched: 8. The length of the CDR3 is 15 residues. CDR3 in amino acids: CASSLNEGADTEAFF. For the CDR3, the DNA is TGTGCCAGCTCACTTAACGAGGGGGCGGACACTGAAGCTTTCTTT.

The gene calls are TRBV5-3 and TRBJ2-1; 8 bases match TRBD1. TRBV5-3 counts as an open reading frame of uncertain function. The junction had 8 bases not matched to a gene; V was cut back by 4 bases and J by 5 bases. The CDR3 totals 15 residues. The CDR3 bases are TGTGCCAGAAGCCGCCGGGACAGGAGTGACAATGAGCAGTTCTTC. Encoded protein: CARSRRDRSDNEQFF.

This chain uses TRBV7-3 with TRBJ2-1, with TRBD1 matching 9 bases. V dropped 5 bases and J dropped 7; count of bases not matched to a gene: 12. The CDR3 is 16 amino acids. From germline, CDR1 is SGHTA and CDR2 FQGTGA. CDR3 loop: CASSPQTGGAWNEQFF. The CDR3 region has the DNA TGTGCCAGCAGCCCCCAGACAGGGGGAGCGTGGAATGAGCAGTTCTTC.

The chain joins TRBV30 to TRBJ2-3; 7 nucleotides align to TRBD2. The CDR3 consists of 10 residues. Germline assignment: CDR1 GTSNPN and CDR2 SVGIG (reference sequence). Unmatched junction bases numbered 7, after V lost 8 bases and J lost 11 bases. CDR3 nucleotide sequence: TGTGCCCTCGGGCTAGCGGTGCAGTATTTT. Translated, it gives CALGLAVQYF.

This clone was detected once. The V and J genes are TRBV6-5 and TRBJ2-1, with 8 bases fitting TRBD2. The CDR3 totals 15 residues. Germline-derived CDR1 and CDR2 are MNHEY and SVGAGI. V lost 2 bases, J lost 7 bases, and 7 bases stayed unmatched. CDR3 region: CASSYRVGGRNEQFF. Written as DNA, the CDR3 is TGTGCCAGCAGTTACCGGGTGGGCGGGAGGAATGAGCAGTTCTTC.

The chain links TRBV6-5 to TRBJ1-1; D possibly corresponds to TRBD1 (5 bases). Germline V gives CDR1 MNHEY, CDR2 SVGAGI. This CDR3 is built from 14 residues. V lost 7 bases and J lost 8, with 20 bases in between. CDR3 DNA: TGTGCCAGCACCCGAGGCGGGGCGGGAGGGGAAGCTTTCTTT. It specifies CASTRGGAGGEAFF.

The table lists this clone with a few counts. The chain recombines TRBV5-4 with TRBJ1-5; 8 positions agree with TRBD1. There are 13 residues in the CDR3. V trimming: 1 base; J trimming: 6 bases; junction bases outside the gene matches: 0. The germline gives CDR1 SGHNT, CDR2 YYREEE (reference sequence). The CDR3 sequence is CASSLTGGQPQHF. CDR3 DNA: TGTGCCAGCAGCTTGACAGGGGGTCAGCCCCAGCATTTT.

This sequence joins TRBV25-1 and TRBJ2-1, with 14 bases matching TRBD2. This CDR3 contains 17 residues. Germline CDR1 MGHDK, CDR2 SYGVNS. The ends lost 5 bases at V and 5 bases at J; junction bases unmatched: 8. The CDR3 here is CASSPNWGLAGDNEQFF. CDR3 sequence (DNA): TGTGCCAGCAGTCCGAATTGGGGACTAGCGGGAGACAATGAGCAGTTCTTC. Using reference TRBV25-1 and TRBJ2-1 for the parts outside the CDR3, the full variable domain is EADIYQTPRYLVIGTGKKITLECSQTMGHDKMYWYQQDPGMELHLIHYSYGVNSTEKGDLSSESTVSRIRTEHFPLTLESARPSHTSQYLCASSPNWGLAGDNEQFFGPGTRLTVL.

The chain joins TRBV9 to TRBJ2-1; 10 bases fit TRBD2. Trimming at V came to 3 bases and at J to 2 bases, leaving 2 bases not matched to a gene. The CDR3 spans 15 residues. The germline CDR1 and CDR2 sequences are SGDLS and YYNGEE. The CDR3 protein is CASSGSGRAYNEQFF. DNA of the CDR3: TGTGCCAGCAGCGGGAGCGGGAGGGCCTACAATGAGCAGTTCTTC.

The rearrangement joins TRBV25-1 to TRBJ2-5; tentatively, D is TRBD2 (7 bases). With 6 bases removed from V and 5 bases from J, the gap between germline ends came to 19 bases. This CDR3 is 15 amino acids long. Per the germline V gene, CDR1 is MGHDK and CDR2 is SYGVNS. The CDR3 loop reads CASRGSGGWEETQYF. The CDR3 DNA reads TGTGCCAGCAGGGGGTCGGGGGGCTGGGAGGAGACCCAGTACTTC.

The chain uses TRBV28 and TRBJ2-7; D unclear. CDR3 size: 16 residues. V dropped 8 bases and J dropped 0 bases, with 20 bases sitting between them. Per germline, CDR1 MDHEN and CDR2 SYDVKM. The CDR3 DNA reads as TGTGCCAGCTTAGGCAGGCGCGTTCCCCTCTCCTACGAGCAGTACTTC. Translated: CASLGRRVPLSYEQYF.

This chain joins TRBV6-5 and TRBJ2-1, with 8 bases lining up with TRBD1. Germline V gives CDR1 MNHEY, CDR2 SVGAGI. The CDR3 consists of 14 residues. Losses at the gene ends were 6 bases for V and 7 bases for J; bases not matched to a gene: 8. The CDR3 is CASSPGQVGNEQFF. CDR3 nucleotides: TGTGCCAGCAGCCCGGGACAGGTGGGAAATGAGCAGTTCTTC.

The genes are TRBV28 and TRBJ2-3; 11 nucleotides match TRBD2. The CDR3 is 16 amino acids. The ends lost 5 bases at V and 2 bases at J; junction bases unmatched: 6. The V gene's germline CDR1 is MDHEN and CDR2 SYDVKM. In nucleotides, the CDR3 is TGTGCCAGCAGTCCCCTTAGCGGGAGGGACACAGATACGCAGTATTTT. Its translation: CASSPLSGRDTDTQYF.

The sample holds one count of this clone. V gene TRBV18 combines with J gene TRBJ2-7; TRBD1 agrees at 8 bases. Germline V gene data show CDR1 as KGHSH and CDR2 as LQKENI. The CDR3 runs 13 residues. V gave up 4 bases and J gave up 3 bases; unmatched junction bases: 2. DNA for the CDR3: TGTGCCAGCTCACTAGGACAGGGCTACGAGCAGTACTTC. This sequence encodes CASSLGQGYEQYF.

This clone was observed once. The CDR3 nucleotides read TGTGCCTGGAGTGTCGGGACAGGGGACACAGATACGCAGTATTTT. It translates to CAWSVGTGDTDTQYF. This rearrangement joins TRBV30 to TRBJ2-3; 10 bases match TRBD1. This CDR3 is built from 15 residues. CDR1 GTSNPN and CDR2 SVGIG come from the germline V gene (reference sequence). V was pared by 0 bases and J by 2 bases, with 2 bases of the junction left unmatched.

V and J are TRBV6-2 or TRBV6-3 and TRBJ2-7, with D possibly TRBD2 on 5 matching bases. Per germline, CDR1 MNHEY and CDR2 SVGEGT. With 4 bases removed from V and 6 bases from J, the gap between germline ends came to 19 bases. The CDR3 length is 15 residues. The CDR3 here is CASSSGVHPGSEQYF. In DNA, the CDR3 is TGTGCCAGCAGTTCTGGGGTTCATCCGGGGTCCGAGCAGTACTTC.

The chain joins TRBV6-2 or TRBV6-3 to TRBJ2-1; TRBD2 aligns across 11 bases. Trimming at V came to 0 bases and at J to 3 bases, leaving 1 base not matched to a gene. The CDR3 extends over 16 amino acids. The germline V gene has CDR1 MNHEY and CDR2 SVGEGT. The CDR3 spells CASSYSLAGGYNEQFF. CDR3 DNA sequence: TGTGCCAGCAGTTACTCGCTAGCGGGAGGCTACAATGAGCAGTTCTTC.

CDR3 coding DNA: TGTGCCAGCAGTGAGCTAGCGGGAAGCGCCGGGGAGCTGTTTTTT. Protein sequence: CASSELAGSAGELFF. V usage is TRBV25-1 and J usage is TRBJ2-2, with 9 bases aligning to TRBD2. Germline values: CDR1 MGHDK, CDR2 SYGVNS. J was trimmed by 6 bases and V by 3 bases; bases with no gene match: 5. This CDR3 comprises 15 residues.

There are a few counts of this clone. In DNA form, the CDR3 reads TGTGCCAGCAGCTTAGCAGGGACAGGCTACACAGATACGCAGTATTTT. This sequence encodes CASSLAGTGYTDTQYF. This chain joins TRBV7-9 and TRBJ2-3; 8 nucleotides align to TRBD1. The CDR3 runs to 16 residues. Germline CDR1 SEHNR, CDR2 FQNEAQ (reference sequence). The ends lost 0 bases at V and 2 bases at J; junction bases unmatched: 4.

The genes are TRBV19 and TRBJ2-7; tentative D call: TRBD1 (6 bases). The CDR3 sequence is 19 residues long. CDR1 and CDR2 (germline): LNHDA, SQIVND (reference sequence). The V end was cut by 3 bases, the J end by 0 bases, with 24 bases between. The CDR3 coding sequence is TGTGCCAGTAGTATGGGGGTCCCGGGACAAGCTTACCCCTCCTACGAGCAGTACTTC. Translated, it gives CASSMGVPGQAYPSYEQYF. Combining the CDR3 with reference TRBV19 and TRBJ2-7 gives the whole variable domain DGGITQSPKYLFRKEGQNVTLSCEQNLNHDAMYWYRQDPGQGLRLIYYSQIVNDFQKGDIAEGYSVSREKKESFPLTVTSAQKNPTAFYLCASSMGVPGQAYPSYEQYFGPGTRLTVT.